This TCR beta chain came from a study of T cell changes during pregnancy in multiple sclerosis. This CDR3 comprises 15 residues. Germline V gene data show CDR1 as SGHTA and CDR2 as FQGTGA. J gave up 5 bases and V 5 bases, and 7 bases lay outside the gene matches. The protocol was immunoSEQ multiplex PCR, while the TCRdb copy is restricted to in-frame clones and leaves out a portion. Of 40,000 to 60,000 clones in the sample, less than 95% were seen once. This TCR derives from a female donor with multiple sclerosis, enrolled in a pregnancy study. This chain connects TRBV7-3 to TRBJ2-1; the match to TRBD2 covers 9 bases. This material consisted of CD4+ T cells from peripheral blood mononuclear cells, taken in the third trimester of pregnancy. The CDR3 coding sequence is TGTGCCAGCAGCACCCTAGCGGGGAAAAACAATGAGCAGTTCTTC. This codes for CASSTLAGKNNEQFF.